The T cell receptor beta chain under discussion was sequenced for a study of T-cell memory formation after mild COVID-19. In the study overall: For the most part, TCR clusters were specific to one donor.

TCR alpha and TCR beta cDNA libraries carrying sample barcodes and UMIs came from 5'RACE with constant-segment primers. TCRdb called the 5' RACE reads again in MiXCR, with one record for every CDR3 protein. The data contain 300,000 to 400,000 distinct CDR3 sequences, roughly 15% of them singletons. With regard to this clonotype: What it binds is not known.

Study-wide points: The study found balanced CD4/CD8 in clones contracting day 15 to 85 and a CD4+ lean in later expanders.

V lost 9 bases to trimming and J lost 6 bases, with 14 bases between them. Germline CDR1 and CDR2: SNHLY and FYNNEI. The CDR3 contains 12 residues. The receptor's source is a man between 18 and 29 years old who had mild COVID-19 (a few samples of this study predate the infection). Cell type and time point are not known. The sequencing sample was made of PBMCs or a T cell subset sorted from them (not recorded which). V gene TRBV2 combines with J gene TRBJ1-1; D may be TRBD1 (5 bases). The CDR3 loop is CASHYQGPEAFF. The CDR3 DNA sequence: TGTGCCAGTCACTACCAGGGTCCTGAAGCTTTCTTT.